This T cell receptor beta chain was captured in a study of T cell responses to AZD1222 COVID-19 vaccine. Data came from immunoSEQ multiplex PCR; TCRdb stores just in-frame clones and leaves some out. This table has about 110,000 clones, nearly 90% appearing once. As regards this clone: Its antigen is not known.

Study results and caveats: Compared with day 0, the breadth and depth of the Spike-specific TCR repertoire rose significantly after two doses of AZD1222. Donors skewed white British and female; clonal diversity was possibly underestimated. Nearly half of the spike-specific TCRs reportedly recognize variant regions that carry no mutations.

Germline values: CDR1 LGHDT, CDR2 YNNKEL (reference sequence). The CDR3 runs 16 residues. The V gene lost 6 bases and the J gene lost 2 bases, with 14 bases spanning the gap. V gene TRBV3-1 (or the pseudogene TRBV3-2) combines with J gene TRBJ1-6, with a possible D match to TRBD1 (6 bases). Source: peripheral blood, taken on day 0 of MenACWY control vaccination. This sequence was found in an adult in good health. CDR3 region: CASSPDRTPYNSPLHF. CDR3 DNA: TGTGCCAGCAGTCCCGACAGGACCCCCTATAATTCACCCCTCCACTTT.